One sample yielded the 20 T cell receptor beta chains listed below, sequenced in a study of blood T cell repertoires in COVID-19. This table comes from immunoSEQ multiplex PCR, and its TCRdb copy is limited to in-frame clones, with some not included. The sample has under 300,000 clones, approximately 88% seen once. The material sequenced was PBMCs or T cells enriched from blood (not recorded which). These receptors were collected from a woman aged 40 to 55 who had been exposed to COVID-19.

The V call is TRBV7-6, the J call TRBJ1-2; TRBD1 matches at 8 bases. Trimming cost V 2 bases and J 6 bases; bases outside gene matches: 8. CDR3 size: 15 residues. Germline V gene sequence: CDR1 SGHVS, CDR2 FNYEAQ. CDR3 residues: CASSLHQGAIDGYTF. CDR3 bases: TGTGCCAGCAGCTTACATCAGGGGGCGATTGATGGCTACACCTTC.

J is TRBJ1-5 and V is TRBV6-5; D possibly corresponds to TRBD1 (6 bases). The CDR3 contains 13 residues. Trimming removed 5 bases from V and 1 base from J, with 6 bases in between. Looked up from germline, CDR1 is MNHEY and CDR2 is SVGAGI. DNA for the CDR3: TGTGCCAGCAGTACAGGGAGCAATCAGCCCCAGCATTTT. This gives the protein CASSTGSNQPQHF.

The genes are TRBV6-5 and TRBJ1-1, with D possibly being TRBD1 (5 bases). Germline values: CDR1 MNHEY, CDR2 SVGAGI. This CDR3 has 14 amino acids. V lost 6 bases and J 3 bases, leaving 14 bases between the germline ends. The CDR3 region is CASRPTRGDTEAFF. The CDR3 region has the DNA TGTGCCAGCAGACCGACTCGGGGGGACACTGAAGCTTTCTTT.

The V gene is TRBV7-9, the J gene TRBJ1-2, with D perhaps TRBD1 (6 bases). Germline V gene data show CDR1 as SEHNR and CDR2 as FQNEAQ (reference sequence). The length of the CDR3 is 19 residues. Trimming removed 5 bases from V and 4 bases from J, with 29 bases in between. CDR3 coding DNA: TGTGCCAGCAGCCCAGACTCCGGGACACCCCGATCGGAGGTCTATGGCTACACCTTC. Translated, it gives CASSPDSGTPRSEVYGYTF.

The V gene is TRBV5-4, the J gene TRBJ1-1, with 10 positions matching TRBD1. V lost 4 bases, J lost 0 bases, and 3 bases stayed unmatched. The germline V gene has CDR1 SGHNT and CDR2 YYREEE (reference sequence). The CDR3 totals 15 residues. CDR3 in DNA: TGTGCCAGCAGCAACGACAGGGGGCTGAACACTGAAGCTTTCTTT. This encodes CASSNDRGLNTEAFF.

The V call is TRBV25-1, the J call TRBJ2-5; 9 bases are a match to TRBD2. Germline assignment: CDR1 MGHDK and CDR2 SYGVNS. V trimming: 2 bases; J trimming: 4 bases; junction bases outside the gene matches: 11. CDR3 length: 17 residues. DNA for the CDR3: TGTGCCAGCAGTGAAATAGCGGGAGACCCGGGAAGAGAGACCCAGTACTTC. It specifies CASSEIAGDPGRETQYF.

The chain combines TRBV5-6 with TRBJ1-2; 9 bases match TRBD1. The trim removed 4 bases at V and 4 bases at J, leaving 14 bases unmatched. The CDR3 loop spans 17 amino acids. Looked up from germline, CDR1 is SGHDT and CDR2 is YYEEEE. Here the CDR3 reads CASSHDSPGQGIYGYTF. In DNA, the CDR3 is TGTGCCAGCAGCCACGACAGTCCGGGACAGGGAATCTATGGCTACACCTTC.

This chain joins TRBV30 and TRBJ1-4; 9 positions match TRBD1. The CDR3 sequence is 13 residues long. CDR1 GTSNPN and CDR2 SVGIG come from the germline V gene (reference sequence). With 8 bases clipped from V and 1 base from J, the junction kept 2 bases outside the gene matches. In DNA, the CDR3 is TGTGCCAGGGGACAGGGAACTAATGAAAAACTGTTTTTT. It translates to CARGQGTNEKLFF.

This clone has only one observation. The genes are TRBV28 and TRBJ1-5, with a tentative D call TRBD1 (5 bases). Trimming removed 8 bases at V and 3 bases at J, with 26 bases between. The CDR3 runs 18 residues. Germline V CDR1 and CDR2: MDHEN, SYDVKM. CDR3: CASSPRVFGAQVNQPQHF. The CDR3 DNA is TGTGCCAGCTCACCACGGGTCTTTGGGGCGCAGGTCAATCAGCCCCAGCATTTT. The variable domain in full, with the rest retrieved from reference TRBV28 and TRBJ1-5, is DVKVTQSSRYLVKRTGEKVFLECVQDMDHENMFWYRQDPGLGLRLIYFSYDVKMKEKGDIPEGYSVSREKKERFSLILESASTNQTSMYLCASSPRVFGAQVNQPQHFGDGTRLSIL.

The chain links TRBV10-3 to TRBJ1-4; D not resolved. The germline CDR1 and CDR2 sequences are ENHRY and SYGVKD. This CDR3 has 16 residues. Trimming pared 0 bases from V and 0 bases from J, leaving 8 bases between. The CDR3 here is CAISESVAATNEKLFF. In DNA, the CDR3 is TGTGCCATCAGTGAGTCCGTGGCAGCAACTAATGAAAAACTGTTTTTT.

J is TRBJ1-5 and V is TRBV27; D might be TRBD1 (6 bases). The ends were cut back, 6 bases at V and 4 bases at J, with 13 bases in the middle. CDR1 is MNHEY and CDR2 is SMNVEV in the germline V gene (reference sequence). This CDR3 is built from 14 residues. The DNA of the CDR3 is TGTGCCAGCAGGCCGGGGGGCAGAAATCAGCCCCAGCATTTT. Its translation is CASRPGGRNQPQHF.

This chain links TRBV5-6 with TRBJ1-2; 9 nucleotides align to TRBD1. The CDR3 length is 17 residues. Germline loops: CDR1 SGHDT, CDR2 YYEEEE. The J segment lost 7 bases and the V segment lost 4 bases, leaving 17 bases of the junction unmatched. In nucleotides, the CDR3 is TGTGCCAGCAGCAAACCGGGACAGGGCCGACGTTTGTCTGGCTACACCTTC. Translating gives CASSKPGQGRRLSGYTF. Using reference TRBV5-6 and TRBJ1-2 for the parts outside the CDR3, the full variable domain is DAGVTQSPTHLIKTRGQQVTLRCSPKSGHDTVSWYQQALGQGPQFIFQYYEEEERQRGNFPDRFSGHQFPNYSSELNVNALLLGDSALYLCASSKPGQGRRLSGYTFGSGTRLTVV.

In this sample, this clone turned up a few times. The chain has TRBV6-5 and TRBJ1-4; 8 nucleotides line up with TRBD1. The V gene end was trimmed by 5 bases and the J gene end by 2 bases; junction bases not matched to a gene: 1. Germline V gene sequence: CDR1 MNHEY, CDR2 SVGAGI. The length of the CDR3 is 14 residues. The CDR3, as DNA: TGTGCCAGCAGTAACAGGGGGACTAATGAAAAACTGTTTTTT. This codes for CASSNRGTNEKLFF.

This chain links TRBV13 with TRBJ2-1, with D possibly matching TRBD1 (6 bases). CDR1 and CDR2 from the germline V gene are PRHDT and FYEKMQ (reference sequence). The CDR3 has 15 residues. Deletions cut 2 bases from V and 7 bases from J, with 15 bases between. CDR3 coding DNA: TGTGCCAGCAGCTTACTAACAGGGTGGATGAATGAGCAGTTCTTC. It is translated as CASSLLTGWMNEQFF.

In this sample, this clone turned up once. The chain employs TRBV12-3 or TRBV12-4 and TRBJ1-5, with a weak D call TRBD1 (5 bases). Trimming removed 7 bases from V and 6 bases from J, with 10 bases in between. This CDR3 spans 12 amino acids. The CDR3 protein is CASNSGGQPQHF. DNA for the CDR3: TGTGCCAGCAACTCGGGGGGTCAGCCCCAGCATTTT.

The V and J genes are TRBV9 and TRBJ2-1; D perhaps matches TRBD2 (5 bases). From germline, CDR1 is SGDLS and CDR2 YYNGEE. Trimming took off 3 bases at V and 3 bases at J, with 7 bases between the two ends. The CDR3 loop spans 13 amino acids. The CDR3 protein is CASSEAGYNEQFF. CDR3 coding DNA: TGTGCCAGCAGCGAGGCGGGCTACAATGAGCAGTTCTTC.

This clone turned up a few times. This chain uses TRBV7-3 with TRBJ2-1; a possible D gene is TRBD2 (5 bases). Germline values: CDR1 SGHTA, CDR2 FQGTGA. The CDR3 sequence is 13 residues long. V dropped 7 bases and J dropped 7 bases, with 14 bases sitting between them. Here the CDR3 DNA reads TGTGCCAGCACCCATATCCCGGGGAATGAGCAGTTCTTC. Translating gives CASTHIPGNEQFF.

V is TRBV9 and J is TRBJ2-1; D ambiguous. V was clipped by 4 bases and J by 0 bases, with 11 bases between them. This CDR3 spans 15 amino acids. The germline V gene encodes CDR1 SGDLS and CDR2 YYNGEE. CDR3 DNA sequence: TGTGCCAGCAGCCCCCCCCGGGTCTCCTACAATGAGCAGTTCTTC. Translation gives CASSPPRVSYNEQFF.

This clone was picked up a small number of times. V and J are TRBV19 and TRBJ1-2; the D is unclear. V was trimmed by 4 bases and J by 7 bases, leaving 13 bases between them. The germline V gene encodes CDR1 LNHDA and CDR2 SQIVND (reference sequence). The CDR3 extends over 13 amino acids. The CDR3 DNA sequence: TGTGCCAGTAGTACCTCAGCGATGGCTGGCTACACCTTC. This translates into CASSTSAMAGYTF.

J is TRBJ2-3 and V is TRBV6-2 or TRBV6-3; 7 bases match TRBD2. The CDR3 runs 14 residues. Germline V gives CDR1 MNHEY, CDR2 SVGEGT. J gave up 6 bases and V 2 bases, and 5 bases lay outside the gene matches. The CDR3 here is CASSYRAGSDTQYF. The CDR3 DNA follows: TGTGCCAGCAGTTACAGAGCGGGAAGTGATACGCAGTATTTT.